The 29 T cell receptor beta chains below all came from one sample that was sequenced in a study of spatial heterogeneity in lung cancer. Findings and limits, study-wide: Tumor mutation counts were tracked by expanded intratumoral alpha and beta TCR counts.

TCRdb itself ran the 5' RACE reads through MiXCR, one entry per CDR3 protein. Of about 20,000 distinct CDR3 sequences detected, roughly 5% appear once; the ten largest clones hold about 9.3%. As for time point: sample taken at primary tumor resection. Their antigen targets remain unknown. The sequences come from lung tumor tissue, collected at surgery. The receptors shown here come from a female donor with early-stage non-small cell lung cancer.

This clonotype was detected ten times or more. A library prepared for alpha chains yielded this beta chain as an off-target read; its size is of little meaning. The chain joins TRBV7-6 to TRBJ2-2, with TRBD1 as a possible D gene (5 bases). The CDR3 runs to 19 residues. V lost 1 base and J 5 bases, leaving 23 bases between the germline ends. Per germline, CDR1 SGHVS and CDR2 FNYEAQ. The CDR3 region is CASSLGRIKRPGATGELFF. CDR3 DNA sequence: TGTGCCAGCAGCTTAGGGCGCATAAAACGCCCTGGGGCAACCGGGGAGCTGTTTTTT.

This clonotype was detected many times. The library was designed around alpha chains, so this beta chain is a stray read whose abundance carries little weight. The chain has TRBV20-1 and TRBJ1-1, with unresolved D. In germline, CDR1 is DFQATT, CDR2 SNEGSKA (reference sequence). Trimming cost V 3 bases and J 1 base, with 3 bases left between them. The CDR3 extends over 11 amino acids. The CDR3 nucleotides read TGCAGTGCTAGGCCGAACACTGAAGCTTTCTTT. Residues: CSARPNTEAFF.

Relative to its sample, this clonotype is medium-sized. This beta chain slipped into a library made for alpha chains as a stray read, so its size is not meaningful. The V call is TRBV11-2, the J call TRBJ1-1, with TRBD1 as a possible D gene (5 bases). The germline V gene has CDR1 SGHAT and CDR2 FQNNGV. V shed 2 bases and J shed 0 bases, with 10 bases lying between them. The CDR3 has 15 amino acids. CDR3 DNA sequence: TGTGCCAGCAGCTTAATAAACAGGTTGAACACTGAAGCTTTCTTT. Its translation: CASSLINRLNTEAFF.

The table lists this clonotype with many counts. This beta chain is a stray sequence in a library constructed for alpha chains; its clone size is not meaningful. The V gene is TRBV20-1, the J gene TRBJ2-1; D gene unclear. Trimming shortened V by 2 bases and J by 7 bases, and 12 bases separated the two germline ends. The length of the CDR3 is 13 residues. In germline, CDR1 is DFQATT, CDR2 SNEGSKA (reference sequence). Here the CDR3 reads CSARPPAQNEQFF. The CDR3 DNA sequence: TGCAGTGCTAGACCGCCAGCCCAAAATGAGCAGTTCTTC.

This clonotype was counted at least ten times. The library was designed around alpha chains, so this beta chain is a stray read whose abundance carries little weight. This rearrangement joins TRBV5-1 to TRBJ1-4; no clear D. This CDR3 comprises 15 residues. The germline V and J ends were trimmed by 0 bases and 6 bases, with 12 bases remaining between them. The germline gives CDR1 SGHRS, CDR2 YFSETQ. CDR3 in DNA: TGCGCCAGCAGCTTGGGATCGCGGGAGGATGAAAAACTGTTTTTT. This sequence encodes CASSLGSREDEKLFF.

This clonotype was recorded at least ten times. This beta chain slipped into a library made for alpha chains as a stray read, so its size is not meaningful. V and J are TRBV6-2 or TRBV6-3 and TRBJ2-1; 11 positions agree with TRBD2. V trimming: 5 bases; J trimming: 4 bases; junction bases outside the gene matches: 10. Germline CDR1 MNHEY, CDR2 SVGEGT. This CDR3 region has 17 residues. The CDR3 DNA follows: TGTGCCAGCAGTAAACCCCCGGGACTAGCGGATTACAATGAGCAGTTCTTC. It yields the protein CASSKPPGLADYNEQFF.

As concerns this clonotype: This beta chain is a stray read from a library made for alpha chains; its abundance is not meaningful. This chain uses TRBV20-1 with TRBJ1-1, with D tentatively TRBD1 (6 bases). Trimming shortened V by 6 bases and J by 0 bases, and 17 bases separated the two germline ends. Germline V gene sequence: CDR1 DFQATT, CDR2 SNEGSKA (reference sequence). This CDR3 contains 15 residues. The CDR3 nucleotides read TGCAGTGCAAACCCAGCAGGGGATATGAACACTGAAGCTTTCTTT. Protein: CSANPAGDMNTEAFF.

This clonotype is termed medium-sized. Little can be read into the size of this beta chain, an off-target read in a library designed for alpha chains. This rearrangement joins TRBV12-3 or TRBV12-4 to TRBJ1-5; TRBD1 is a possible D gene (6 bases). CDR3 length equals 15 residues. V lost 6 bases and J lost 0, with 12 bases in between. CDR3 amino acids: CASRPGQISNQPQHF. The DNA for the CDR3 is TGTGCCAGCAGACCCGGACAGATTAGCAATCAGCCCCAGCATTTT.

This clonotype occurred many times. Since the library was made to target alpha chains, this beta chain is a stray read and its abundance is not meaningful. The V gene is TRBV9, the J gene TRBJ1-3, with a weak D call TRBD1 (5 bases). The length of the CDR3 is 15 residues. Germline-derived CDR1 and CDR2 are SGDLS and YYNGEE. V was shortened by 3 bases and J by 0 bases, with 10 bases between the two germline ends. For the CDR3, the DNA is TGTGCCAGCAGCGGACATGGGGGCTCTGGAAACACCATATATTTT. This sequence encodes CASSGHGGSGNTIYF.

Ten or more counts support this clonotype. This beta chain lies outside the target of a library built for alpha chains; its clone size means little. V usage is TRBV2 and J usage is TRBJ2-2; 11 nucleotides match TRBD2. After removal of 4 bases from V and 2 bases from J, the junction contained 0 bases not matched to a gene. The germline gives CDR1 SNHLY, CDR2 FYNNEI. The CDR3 length is 15 residues. CDR3 nucleotides: TGTGCCAGCAGTGGACTAGCGGGAAACACCGGGGAGCTGTTTTTT. It yields the protein CASSGLAGNTGELFF.

This clonotype has a count of ten or more. Because the library targeted alpha chains, this beta chain is an off-target read whose size means little. The chain links TRBV2 to TRBJ2-3; D is uncertain. V dropped 5 bases and J dropped 5 bases, with 11 bases sitting between them. Looked up from germline, CDR1 is SNHLY and CDR2 is FYNNEI. CDR3 length equals 13 residues. This CDR3 reads CASSPRLGDTQYF. Here the CDR3 DNA reads TGTGCCAGCAGTCCCCGACTGGGAGATACGCAGTATTTT.

Ten or more counts support this clonotype. A library made for alpha chains picked up this beta chain off target, so its size means little. The DNA for the CDR3 is TGTGCCAGCAGGAGGACGACCGTTCCGACGGGTGCTTTCTTT. Amino acids: CASRRTTVPTGAFF. The genes are TRBV6-2 or TRBV6-3 and TRBJ1-1, with D hard to call. Per the germline V gene, CDR1 is MNHEY and CDR2 is SVGEGT. The CDR3 consists of 14 residues. V was pared by 6 bases and J by 11 bases, with 22 bases between.

This clonotype was counted many times. With the library built for alpha chains, this beta chain is off target and its frequency is not meaningful. J is TRBJ2-7 and V is TRBV11-2; no firm D call. CDR3 length: 13 amino acids. Germline CDR1 and CDR2: SGHAT and FQNNGV. V was cut by 5 bases and J by 1 base, with 9 bases left in between. CDR3 sequence reads: CASSPGGSYEQYF. In DNA, the CDR3 is TGTGCCAGCAGCCCGGGCGGTTCCTACGAGCAGTACTTC.

As regards this clonotype: This beta chain is off target for a library built for alpha chains, so its abundance means little. The chain combines TRBV28 with TRBJ1-5; 8 bases map to TRBD1. V shed 4 bases and J 9 bases; nucleotides not matched to a gene: 11. The germline gives CDR1 MDHEN, CDR2 SYDVKM. The CDR3 extends over 15 amino acids. The DNA of the CDR3 is TGTGCCAGCAGTTCGTCCGGGACAGGTTTGACGCCCCAGCATTTT. This sequence encodes CASSSSGTGLTPQHF. The variable domain in full, with the rest retrieved from reference TRBV28 and TRBJ1-5, is DVKVTQSSRYLVKRTGEKVFLECVQDMDHENMFWYRQDPGLGLRLIYFSYDVKMKEKGDIPEGYSVSREKKERFSLILESASTNQTSMYLCASSSSGTGLTPQHFGDGTRLSIL.

This clonotype was seen only a few times. For a library built for alpha chains, this beta chain is a stray read; little rests on its size. The V call is TRBV5-1, the J call TRBJ2-5, with 14 bases fitting TRBD2. The germline gives CDR1 SGHRS, CDR2 YFSETQ. After removal of 4 bases from V and 4 bases from J, the junction contained 9 bases not matched to a gene. The CDR3 covers 17 residues. This CDR3 reads CASSPGLAGGGRETQYF. The CDR3 bases are TGCGCCAGCAGCCCAGGACTAGCGGGAGGCGGGCGAGAGACCCAGTACTTC.

At least ten counts were recorded for this clonotype. Since the library was made to target alpha chains, this beta chain is a stray read and its abundance is not meaningful. The CDR3: CASSLLQNTGELFF. Written as DNA, the CDR3 is TGTGCCAGCAGTTTACTACAGAACACCGGGGAGCTGTTTTTT. The rearrangement uses TRBV28 and TRBJ2-2; D is uncertain. The CDR3 has 14 residues. In germline, CDR1 is MDHEN, CDR2 SYDVKM. V was cut by 2 bases and J by 1 base, with 5 bases left in between.

There are many counts of this clonotype. Since it is a stray read in a library aimed at alpha chains, this beta chain has a size that is not meaningful. The V call is TRBV24-1, the J call TRBJ2-3; no reliable D call. The CDR3 is 16 residues long. The V end lost 4 bases, the J end lost 2 bases, and 15 bases lay between the germline ends. The V gene's germline CDR1 is KGHDR and CDR2 SFDVKD. The CDR3 sequence is CATSDPGLGFTDTQYF. DNA of the CDR3: TGTGCCACCAGTGACCCCGGATTGGGATTCACAGATACGCAGTATTTT.

A word on this clonotype: This beta chain is an off-target read within a library intended for alpha chains, so its frequency means little. The V and J genes are TRBV18 and TRBJ2-1, with TRBD2 matching over 10 bases. Looked up from germline, CDR1 is KGHSH and CDR2 is LQKENI. This CDR3 comprises 18 residues. V shed 2 bases and J 5 bases; nucleotides not matched to a gene: 12. The CDR3 DNA is TGTGCCAGCTCACCAAGGAGAACAAGCGGGGGGGCACACAATGAGCAGTTCTTC. Protein sequence: CASSPRRTSGGAHNEQFF.

In this sample, this clonotype turned up a few times. This beta chain was picked up by a library intended for alpha chains and is off target, so its count carries little meaning. The gene calls are TRBV5-6 and TRBJ1-2; D not certain. The CDR3 loop spans 12 amino acids. Trimming shortened V by 1 base and J by 7 bases, and 8 bases separated the two germline ends. From germline, CDR1 is SGHDT and CDR2 YYEEEE. The CDR3 here is CASSLPGTGYTF. CDR3 DNA sequence: TGTGCCAGCAGCTTGCCAGGAACTGGCTACACCTTC.

This clonotype was found many times. This beta chain slipped into a library made for alpha chains as a stray read, so its size is not meaningful. CDR3 DNA: TGTGCCAGCAGTTTAGGAGGGGGCGGGGATACGCAGTATTTT. This sequence encodes CASSLGGGGDTQYF. The chain couples TRBV27 to TRBJ2-3; tentatively, D is TRBD1 (7 bases). CDR3 length: 14 amino acids. V was trimmed by 2 bases and J by 6 bases, leaving 12 bases between them. Germline V gene data show CDR1 as MNHEY and CDR2 as SMNVEV (reference sequence).

This clonotype appeared many times. A library prepared for alpha chains yielded this beta chain as an off-target read; its size is of little meaning. V usage is TRBV25-1 and J usage is TRBJ2-7; TRBD1 is a possible D gene (6 bases). The germline gives CDR1 MGHDK, CDR2 SYGVNS. The V gene lost 4 bases and the J gene lost 5 bases, with 15 bases spanning the gap. This CDR3 has 14 residues. CDR3 in amino acids: CASSGPRRGHEQYF. Here the CDR3 DNA reads TGTGCCAGCAGTGGTCCCCGCAGGGGCCACGAGCAGTACTTC.

This clonotype came up many times. Little can be read into the size of this beta chain, an off-target read in a library designed for alpha chains. The rearrangement links TRBV27 to TRBJ1-6; maybe TRBD1 (5 bases). The CDR3 length is 18 residues. Trimming cost V 0 bases and J 1 base, with 13 bases left between them. The germline V gene encodes CDR1 MNHEY and CDR2 SMNVEV (reference sequence). This chain's CDR3 is CASSLSSQQGSYNSPLHF. The CDR3 DNA reads TGTGCCAGCAGTTTATCGTCCCAGCAGGGATCCTATAATTCACCCCTCCACTTT.

Worth noting for this clonotype: Because the library targeted alpha chains, this beta chain is an off-target read whose size means little. J is TRBJ2-7 and V is TRBV11-2; D remains ambiguous. Trimming pared 8 bases from V and 0 bases from J, leaving 5 bases between. From germline, CDR1 is SGHAT and CDR2 FQNNGV. The CDR3 consists of 11 residues. The CDR3 DNA sequence: TGTGCCAGCGGGGACTCCTACGAGCAGTACTTC. Its translation is CASGDSYEQYF.

This clonotype was recorded at least ten times. This beta chain turned up in a library designed for alpha chains; as an off-target read, its abundance says little. The chain links TRBV10-1 to TRBJ1-5; no reliable D call. Trimming removed 4 bases from V and 9 bases from J, with 22 bases in between. Germline lookup yields CDR1 WNHNN and CDR2 SYGVQD (reference sequence). The CDR3 runs 16 residues. CDR3 loop: CASSVPTPNWGRPQHF. The DNA for the CDR3 is TGCGCCAGCAGTGTGCCCACCCCTAACTGGGGTCGGCCCCAGCATTTT.

This clonotype was detected many times. The library was built for alpha chains, so this beta chain is an off-target read and its size means little. The V gene is TRBV7-2, the J gene TRBJ2-3; tentative D call: TRBD2 (6 bases). Germline CDR1 is SGHTA and CDR2 is FQGNSA. Trimming took 7 bases from V and 6 from J, leaving 11 bases between them. This CDR3 spans 12 amino acids. The chain's CDR3 is CASTPRGDTQYF. The CDR3 nucleotides read TGTGCCAGCACCCCACGGGGGGATACGCAGTATTTT.

This clonotype was found many times. This beta chain came through as a stray read in a library set up for alpha chains, and its size says little. The chain uses TRBV11-1 and TRBJ2-1; D remains unclear. The V gene's germline CDR1 is SGHAT and CDR2 FQDESV (reference sequence). The V and J ends lost 4 bases and 9 bases respectively, with 16 bases between them. The CDR3 extends over 14 amino acids. CDR3 DNA: TGTGCCAGCAGCTCGTCCGGGTCCTCGGGTGAGCAGTTCTTC. It codes for CASSSSGSSGEQFF.

This clonotype was recorded many times. As an off-target read in a library built for alpha chains, this beta chain has a frequency of little significance. This chain links TRBV24-1 with TRBJ2-1; 15 bases align to TRBD2. Trimming cost V 3 bases and J 4 bases; bases outside gene matches: 3. The CDR3 is 17 amino acids. Germline CDR1 is KGHDR and CDR2 is SFDVKD. The CDR3 spells CATSDGTSGGTYNEQFF. Written as DNA, the CDR3 is TGTGCCACCAGTGATGGGACTAGCGGGGGGACTTACAATGAGCAGTTCTTC.

This clonotype was observed at least ten times. This beta chain is off target for a library built for alpha chains, so its abundance means little. The chain links TRBV12-3 or TRBV12-4 to TRBJ2-5; D gene ambiguous. Trimming pared 4 bases from V and 5 bases from J, leaving 8 bases between. The CDR3 runs to 12 residues. The CDR3 nucleotides are TGTGCCAGCAGTTCAAACTACGAGACCCAGTACTTC. Encoded protein: CASSSNYETQYF.

This clonotype was observed many times. The library was built for alpha chains, so this beta chain is an off-target read and its size means little. The gene calls are TRBV27 and TRBJ1-1; tentatively, D is TRBD1 (6 bases). The CDR3 is 13 amino acids. V dropped 2 bases and J dropped 9 bases, with 13 bases sitting between them. Germline loops: CDR1 MNHEY, CDR2 SMNVEV (reference sequence). The CDR3 region is CASSLMGAKKAFF. The CDR3 nucleotides are TGTGCCAGCAGTTTAATGGGGGCAAAGAAAGCTTTCTTT.